Given below is one T cell receptor beta chain in context. It was during active infection that Seattle patients were enrolled and then longitudinally followed. This sample stems from a study of blood T cell repertoires in COVID-19. Study-wide background: The cDNA or gDNA used as material had been derived from T cells, B-cell-depleted T cells, or PBMCs.

Sequencing was performed with immunoSEQ multiplex PCR; in TCRdb, only in-frame clones are kept and a portion is missing. This sample has 140,000 to 150,000 clones, with 70% to 90% found just once. The CDR3 has 13 amino acids. Germline loops: CDR1 LGHNT, CDR2 FRNRAP. This chain connects TRBV12-5 to TRBJ1-1, with 7 positions matching TRBD1. This clonotype was obtained from a woman in her fifties or sixties with COVID-19, enrolled during active disease. The material sequenced was peripheral blood. The CDR3 reads CGSSRQGNTEAFF. Here the CDR3 DNA reads TGTGGCTCATCTCGACAGGGAAACACTGAAGCTTTCTTT.